A selection of T cell receptor beta chains follows, all from one sample in a study of neurological immune-mediated disorders. TCRdb used MiXCR to reprocess the 5' RACE reads, holding one entry per CDR3 protein. The table includes approximately 44,000 distinct CDR3 sequences, around 13% detected once. What was sequenced was CD4+ T cells from blood. Source of these receptors: a woman aged 60 to 75 with HTLV-1-associated myelopathy (HAM/TSP). Both conserved end residues are part of each CDR3.

j_call v_call cdr3_aa
TRBJ1-2 TRBV12-5 CASGRDYGYTF
TRBJ1-6 TRBV5-1 CASSGVGLQDSPLHF
TRBJ1-1 TRBV29-1 CSGDRANTEAFF
TRBJ2-4 TRBV20-1 CSARDLRGADIQYF
TRBJ2-1 TRBV5-1 CASSFNHLGPNEQFF
TRBJ1-1 TRBV5-1 CASSTRQGRRGPFF
TRBJ1-4 TRBV7-9 CASSRGAVHTNEKLLF
TRBJ1-1 TRBV6-6 CASSLQGTEAFF
TRBJ2-5 TRBV10-3 CAINRGQNQETQYF
TRBJ2-3 TRBV12-3/TRBV12-4 CASSFYGGAWTDTQYF
TRBJ2-7 TRBV20-1 CSASGRGLASPSYEQYF
TRBJ1-2 TRBV20-1 CSARDYRDYGYTF
TRBJ1-6 TRBV7-3 CASSLGRQGSPLHF
TRBJ2-1 TRBV5-1 CASSYRGGSYNEQFF
TRBJ1-5 TRBV12-3/TRBV12-4 CTSSRTGRSNPPQHF
TRBJ2-7 TRBV19 CATRDYGSEQYF
TRBJ1-2 TRBV20-1 CSAPNTRQGRSYTF
TRBJ1-2 TRBV10-3 CAISDVGLGGYTF
TRBJ1-5 TRBV12-3/TRBV12-4 CASSLKRGGGRNQYGNQPQHF
TRBJ1-2 TRBV12-3/TRBV12-4 CASSPAGGLWYGYTF
TRBJ2-3 TRBV6-1 CASVASGGPSTDTQYF
TRBJ2-7 TRBV20-1 CSARAGAYSYEQYF
TRBJ2-5 TRBV20-1 CSATRGPARETQYF
TRBJ2-2 TRBV7-8 CASSPSGGGNTGELFF
TRBJ1-2 TRBV20-1 CSARGGVYGYTF
TRBJ2-3 TRBV20-1 CSARDVGGNTDTQYF
TRBJ2-3 TRBV4-1 CASSLGSGADTQYF
TRBJ2-7 TRBV20-1 CSAQPRSRVYEQYF
TRBJ2-2 TRBV5-1 CASRIAGGDTGELFF
TRBJ1-5 TRBV29-1 CSVADGLLGNQPQHF
TRBJ1-1 TRBV9 CASSVGPGTEAFF
TRBJ2-4 TRBV20-1 CSASGTLGLAKNIQYF
TRBJ2-7 TRBV5-6 CASSDGRYLSYEQYF
TRBJ1-2 TRBV9 CASSVDPGPDYGYTF
TRBJ2-7 TRBV20-1 CSASNDPGQGEQYF
TRBJ2-7 TRBV27 CASSSTGTGITYEQYF
TRBJ2-1 TRBV20-1 CSARDLLGGLYNEQFF
TRBJ1-1 TRBV19 CASSPISIPGSEAFF
TRBJ2-4 TRBV20-1 CSASPGFHKNIQYF
TRBJ1-2 TRBV19 CASSIGGSSGYTF
TRBJ1-6 TRBV11-2 CASSSTVDRRFPERGLHF
TRBJ2-7 TRBV20-1 CSAVVPGTNPSYEQYF
TRBJ2-6 TRBV20-1 CSARDRLVPSGANVLTF
TRBJ2-3 TRBV9 CASSVGTDTQYF
TRBJ1-6 TRBV29-1 CSVADYNSPLHF
TRBJ2-7 TRBV6-5 CASSYSRLLAGRPRRDEQYF
TRBJ2-1 TRBV20-1 CSASRGETYNEQFF
TRBJ1-5 TRBV20-1 CSATIWTGGRYQPQHF
TRBJ2-7 TRBV12-3/TRBV12-4 CASSAETRSFWNEQYF
TRBJ1-2 TRBV6-1 CASSELTGPNYGYTF
TRBJ2-1 TRBV4-1 CASSQDYPSPRGHNEQFF
TRBJ1-2 TRBV5-1 CASSFAPAGTRSGYTF
TRBJ2-7 TRBV12-3/TRBV12-4 CASSLDGGSSYEQYF
TRBJ1-1 TRBV9 CASSVGGTGWGGNTEAFF
TRBJ2-5 TRBV2 CASDRDRETQYF
TRBJ2-1 TRBV11-2 CASSFVRVHGEQFF
TRBJ1-5 TRBV20-1 CSASIGMDQPQHF